What follows are 31 T cell receptor beta chains derived from one specimen sequenced in a study of T cell changes during pregnancy in multiple sclerosis (dated by TCRdb to between 2017 and 2020). Library creation used the immunoSEQ multiplex PCR assay. Imported from immuneACCESS, the table was reduced by TCRdb to in-frame sequences with V and J called. These copies leave out some clones; in studies compared against another copy, an unresolved V gene accounts for under half, and the cause of the remainder is not known. Counted in this sample were fewer than 100,000 clones; 89% of them appeared once. Less than 2.5% of the sample comes from the top ten. Sequenced here: peripheral blood, sampled before pregnancy. These receptor sequences come from a female donor with multiple sclerosis, enrolled in a pregnancy study.

The gene calls are TRBV5-1 and TRBJ2-1, with D unresolved. V was clipped by 0 bases and J by 8 bases, with 12 bases between them. In germline, CDR1 is SGHRS, CDR2 YFSETQ. The CDR3 sequence is 14 residues long. The CDR3 DNA is TGCGCCAGCAGCTTGGGCGTCAGTCGGGATGAGCAGTTCTTC. Protein: CASSLGVSRDEQFF.

V and J are TRBV7-6 and TRBJ1-6; maybe TRBD1 (6 bases). V lost 3 bases to trimming and J lost 7 bases, with 10 bases between them. Germline CDR1 is SGHVS and CDR2 is FNYEAQ. CDR3 length: 14 residues. In DNA form, the CDR3 reads TGTGCCAGCAGCTTTGGGGGGGCCAATTCACCCCTCCACTTT. This codes for CASSFGGANSPLHF. The variable domain in full, completed from reference TRBV7-6 and TRBJ1-6, reads GAGVSQSPRYKVTKRGQDVALRCDPISGHVSLYWYRQALGQGPEFLTYFNYEAQQDKSGLPNDRFSAERPEGSISTLTIQRTEQRDSAMYRCASSFGGANSPLHFGNGTRLTVT.

CDR3 sequence: CASKLREGDQPQHF. DNA of the CDR3: TGCGCCAGCAAGTTGCGGGAAGGAGATCAGCCCCAGCATTTT. The rearrangement joins TRBV5-1 to TRBJ1-5; D ambiguous. The CDR3 totals 14 residues. From germline, CDR1 is SGHRS and CDR2 YFSETQ. V was shortened by 6 bases and J by 5 bases, with 15 bases between the two germline ends.

The chain links TRBV6-1 to TRBJ1-2; maybe TRBD1 (5 bases). The CDR3 sequence is 13 residues long. V lost 6 bases and J 4 bases, leaving 12 bases between the germline ends. CDR1 MNHNS and CDR2 SASEGT come from the germline V gene. The CDR3 DNA is TGTGCCAGCAGGATAGGGGATTCCTATGGCTACACCTTC. The encoded protein is CASRIGDSYGYTF.

The V gene is TRBV5-4, the J gene TRBJ2-7; D not certain. This CDR3 spans 15 amino acids. Germline V lookup: CDR1 SGHNT, CDR2 YYREEE (reference sequence). V lost 0 bases and J 1 base, leaving 11 bases between the germline ends. DNA for the CDR3: TGTGCCAGCAGCTTGGACGGGTTCGAATCCTACGAGCAGTACTTC. Translation: CASSLDGFESYEQYF.

The CDR3 DNA reads TGTGCCAGAAGCCTGTCGGGGAGTGAGCAGTTCTTC. Amino acids: CARSLSGSEQFF. The rearrangement joins TRBV5-3 to TRBJ2-1; a possible D gene is TRBD2 (5 bases). TRBV5-3 is marked as an open reading frame, function uncertain. The V end lost 4 bases, the J end lost 9 bases, and 11 bases lay between the germline ends. CDR3 length: 12 residues.

This clone was found once. The chain joins TRBV6-5 to TRBJ2-7; unclear D gene. V dropped 5 bases and J dropped 3 bases, with 8 bases sitting between them. The germline CDR1 and CDR2 sequences are MNHEY and SVGAGI. This CDR3 is 12 amino acids long. The CDR3 DNA reads TGTGCCAGCAGTAATTCGGGCTACGAGCAGTACTTC. This encodes CASSNSGYEQYF.

The V call is TRBV19, the J call TRBJ2-7; D is possibly TRBD2 (6 bases). V lost 4 bases to trimming and J lost 11 bases, with 15 bases between them. Germline CDR1 is LNHDA and CDR2 is SQIVND (reference sequence). The CDR3 contains 12 residues. In DNA, the CDR3 is TGTGCCAGTAGTACCGCCGGGGGTAAGGAGTACTTC. It specifies CASSTAGGKEYF.

The CDR3 protein is CASSRTAGNYAGANVLTF. The CDR3 DNA reads TGTGCCAGCAGCCGAACCGCAGGGAACTACGCTGGGGCCAACGTCCTGACTTTC. The chain has TRBV27 and TRBJ2-6; tentative D call: TRBD1 (5 bases). Per germline, CDR1 MNHEY and CDR2 SMNVEV (reference sequence). Trimming cost V 6 bases and J 2 bases, with 20 bases left between them. This CDR3 contains 18 residues.

This sequence joins TRBV5-1 and TRBJ2-3; 10 bases agree with TRBD2. CDR3 length: 16 amino acids. Germline loops: CDR1 SGHRS, CDR2 YFSETQ. V shed 3 bases, J shed 6 bases, and the junction held 10 bases outside the gene matches. For the CDR3, the DNA is TGCGCCAGCAGCTCTAGCGGGGGCCTACTGATGGATACGCAGTATTTT. Protein: CASSSSGGLLMDTQYF. Combining the CDR3 with reference TRBV5-1 and TRBJ2-3 gives the whole variable domain KAGVTQTPRYLIKTRGQQVTLSCSPISGHRSVSWYQQTPGQGLQFLFEYFSETQRNKGNFPGRFSGRQFSNSRSEMNVSTLELGDSALYLCASSSSGGLLMDTQYFGPGTRLTVL.

The chain carries TRBV7-9 and TRBJ2-1, with 9 bases that match TRBD2. Germline V gene data show CDR1 as SEHNR and CDR2 as FQNEAQ (reference sequence). V shed 0 bases, J shed 5 bases, and the junction held 5 bases outside the gene matches. The CDR3 sequence is 16 residues long. CDR3 sequence: CASSLALAGTHNEQFF. DNA for the CDR3: TGTGCCAGCAGCTTAGCTCTAGCGGGGACCCACAATGAGCAGTTCTTC.

The V gene is TRBV5-1, the J gene TRBJ2-3; the D gene is possibly TRBD2 (6 bases). Trimming took off 2 bases at V and 0 bases at J, with 7 bases between the two ends. CDR1 is SGHRS and CDR2 is YFSETQ in the germline V gene. The CDR3 extends over 14 amino acids. The CDR3 here is CASSFGTSTDTQYF. Here the CDR3 DNA reads TGCGCCAGCAGCTTCGGGACTAGCACAGATACGCAGTATTTT.

The gene calls are TRBV10-1 and TRBJ2-7; D is perhaps TRBD1 (6 bases). Trimming left V 0 bases short and J 2 bases short, with 11 bases between. Germline V lookup: CDR1 WNHNN, CDR2 SYGVQD (reference sequence). This CDR3 region has 15 residues. The CDR3 DNA is TGCGCCAGCAGTGAGTCGGGGGCGGCGGCCTACGAGCAGTACTTC. Encoded protein: CASSESGAAAYEQYF.

DNA for the CDR3: TGTGCCAGCAGTTCCGGGACAGGGCCACCCTACGAGCAGTACTTC. Its translation is CASSSGTGPPYEQYF. J is TRBJ2-7 and V is TRBV27; 9 positions agree with TRBD1. The trim removed 4 bases at V and 2 bases at J, leaving 6 bases unmatched. Looked up from germline, CDR1 is MNHEY and CDR2 is SMNVEV (reference sequence). The CDR3 length is 15 residues.

Of note for this clone: Other DNA sequences in the sample encode the same CDR3. This chain connects TRBV11-2 to TRBJ1-2; D may be TRBD1 (5 bases). The CDR3 spans 12 residues. The V gene lost 1 base and the J gene lost 6 bases, with 6 bases spanning the gap. The germline gives CDR1 SGHAT, CDR2 FQNNGV. CDR3 loop: CASSLAGDGYTF. The CDR3 DNA sequence: TGTGCCAGCAGCTTAGCGGGGGATGGCTACACCTTC.

This sequence joins TRBV30 and TRBJ2-1; TRBD2 matches 10 bases. The CDR3 is made up of 13 amino acids. J lost 9 bases, V lost 4 bases, and 6 bases had no gene match. CDR1 is GTSNPN and CDR2 is SVGIG in the germline V gene (reference sequence). CDR3 region: CAWNSGGAFEQFF. CDR3 DNA: TGTGCCTGGAACAGCGGGGGGGCTTTTGAGCAGTTCTTC.

The chain recombines TRBV7-2 with TRBJ1-2, with 9 bases matching TRBD1. Looked up from germline, CDR1 is SGHTA and CDR2 is FQGNSA. The CDR3 loop spans 15 amino acids. J gave up 8 bases and V 1 base, and 8 bases lay outside the gene matches. The CDR3 here is CASSLGDRVLEGYTF. In DNA, the CDR3 is TGTGCCAGCAGCTTAGGGGACAGGGTTTTGGAAGGCTACACCTTC. Variable domain in full (rest from reference TRBV7-2 and TRBJ1-2): GAGVSQSPSNKVTEKGKDVELRCDPISGHTALYWYRQSLGQGLEFLIYFQGNSAPDKSGLPSDRFSAERTGGSVSTLTIQRTQQEDSAVYLCASSLGDRVLEGYTFGSGTRLTVV.

The chain links TRBV5-1 to TRBJ1-1; D is ambiguous. The V gene lost 2 bases and the J gene lost 2 bases, with 10 bases spanning the gap. Germline CDR1 SGHRS, CDR2 YFSETQ. CDR3 length: 14 amino acids. CDR3 DNA: TGCGCCAGCAGCTTCACCCAGGCTAACACTGAAGCTTTCTTT. Residues: CASSFTQANTEAFF.

J is TRBJ1-4 and V is TRBV7-9; no clear D. Trimming took off 2 bases at V and 7 bases at J, with 11 bases between the two ends. The CDR3 has 14 residues. In germline, CDR1 is SEHNR, CDR2 FQNEAQ (reference sequence). The CDR3 region is CASSLPPGSEKLFF. Written as DNA, the CDR3 is TGTGCCAGCAGCTTACCTCCTGGGAGTGAAAAACTGTTTTTT.

The J gene is TRBJ2-3, the V gene TRBV5-1; 7 bases map to TRBD1. From germline, CDR1 is SGHRS and CDR2 YFSETQ. The CDR3 has 14 residues. The ends lost 5 bases at V and 3 bases at J; junction bases unmatched: 6. The CDR3 reads CASSTGVGTDTQYF. CDR3 bases: TGCGCCAGCAGTACAGGGGTCGGAACAGATACGCAGTATTTT. The full variable domain, rest sourced from reference TRBV5-1 and TRBJ2-3, is KAGVTQTPRYLIKTRGQQVTLSCSPISGHRSVSWYQQTPGQGLQFLFEYFSETQRNKGNFPGRFSGRQFSNSRSEMNVSTLELGDSALYLCASSTGVGTDTQYFGPGTRLTVL.

The chain joins TRBV5-1 to TRBJ2-2, with TRBD2 as a possible D gene (5 bases). The germline V and J ends were trimmed by 3 bases and 4 bases, with 13 bases remaining between them. This CDR3 contains 15 residues. Germline CDR1 is SGHRS and CDR2 is YFSETQ. The CDR3 region is CASSSLGEPTGELFF. The CDR3 DNA is TGCGCCAGCAGCTCCCTCGGGGAACCCACCGGGGAGCTGTTTTTT. Full variable domain (remainder filled in from reference TRBV5-1 and TRBJ2-2): KAGVTQTPRYLIKTRGQQVTLSCSPISGHRSVSWYQQTPGQGLQFLFEYFSETQRNKGNFPGRFSGRQFSNSRSEMNVSTLELGDSALYLCASSSLGEPTGELFFGEGSRLTVL.

The genes are TRBV7-8 and TRBJ1-6; D is unclear. Germline V gene sequence: CDR1 SGHVS, CDR2 FQNEAQ. This CDR3 comprises 15 residues. V was shortened by 6 bases and J by 5 bases, with 14 bases between the two germline ends. CDR3 in amino acids: CASRLQPLNNSPLHF. The CDR3 DNA reads as TGTGCCAGCAGGCTACAGCCACTGAATAATTCACCCCTCCACTTT.

Comment on this clone: Other nucleotide sequences in the sample specify the same CDR3. The CDR3 DNA reads TGCAGTGCTCGCAGGACTGAAGCTTTCTTT. Translated: CSARRTEAFF. The chain employs TRBV20-1 and TRBJ1-1; D remains unclear. V was pared by 5 bases and J by 5 bases, with 6 bases between. Looked up from germline, CDR1 is DFQATT and CDR2 is SNEGSKA (reference sequence). This CDR3 region has 10 residues.

This rearrangement joins TRBV7-9 to TRBJ2-5, with TRBD1 matching over 10 bases. Trimming removed 7 bases from V and 2 bases from J; junction bases left unmatched: 7. CDR1 and CDR2 from the germline V gene are SEHNR and FQNEAQ (reference sequence). The CDR3 loop spans 15 amino acids. The CDR3 region has the DNA TGTGCCAGCACTAGACAGGGGGCGCAGCAAGAGACCCAGTACTTC. Its translation: CASTRQGAQQETQYF.

Only a few counts were recorded for this clone. V and J are TRBV7-8 and TRBJ1-5, with D uncertain. This CDR3 is built from 15 residues. Germline loops: CDR1 SGHVS, CDR2 FQNEAQ. V dropped 4 bases and J dropped 4 bases, with 14 bases sitting between them. The chain's CDR3 is CASSYVGRTNQPQHF. The CDR3 DNA sequence: TGTGCCAGCAGCTACGTCGGGAGGACTAATCAGCCCCAGCATTTT.

J is TRBJ2-5 and V is TRBV29-1, with 8 bases that match TRBD1. V lost 3 bases, J lost 3 bases, and 3 bases stayed unmatched. CDR1 is SQVTM and CDR2 is ANQGSEA in the germline V gene. The CDR3 length is 13 residues. This CDR3 reads CSVEPGQEETQYF. In nucleotides, the CDR3 is TGCAGCGTTGAGCCGGGACAGGAAGAGACCCAGTACTTC.

V is TRBV25-1 and J is TRBJ1-1, with 9 bases matching TRBD1. Germline assignment: CDR1 MGHDK and CDR2 SYGVNS. V shed 11 bases, J shed 1 base, and the junction held 2 bases outside the gene matches. CDR3 size: 12 residues. This chain's CDR3 is CAVQGANTEAFF. The CDR3, as DNA: TGTGCCGTACAGGGGGCGAACACTGAAGCTTTCTTT.

The chain carries TRBV13 and TRBJ2-7, with a tentative D call TRBD1 (7 bases). CDR3 size: 16 residues. V was pared by 5 bases and J by 2 bases, with 19 bases between. CDR1 is PRHDT, CDR2 FYEKMQ, per germline (reference sequence). DNA for the CDR3: TGTGCCAGCAGCCACGGGGCGGGACAGCCCACCTACGAGCAGTACTTC. This translates into CASSHGAGQPTYEQYF.

V and J are TRBV7-3 and TRBJ1-4; TRBD1 might be the D (5 bases). Trimming left V 5 bases short and J 0 bases short, with 10 bases between. The germline CDR1 and CDR2 sequences are SGHTA and FQGTGA. The CDR3 is 15 residues long. CDR3: CASSPGFSTNEKLFF. CDR3 nucleotide sequence: TGTGCCAGCAGCCCAGGGTTCTCAACTAATGAAAAACTGTTTTTT.

This clone was detected once. V is TRBV14 and J is TRBJ2-1; TRBD2 agrees at 9 bases. The CDR3 sequence is 16 residues long. The J segment lost 2 bases and the V segment lost 4 bases, leaving 6 bases of the junction unmatched. Germline CDR1 and CDR2: SGHDN and FVKESK. The CDR3: CASSLVRGGAYNEQFF. The CDR3 nucleotides are TGTGCCAGCAGCCTAGTGCGGGGGGGAGCCTACAATGAGCAGTTCTTC.

This chain links TRBV6-5 with TRBJ1-5; 7 nucleotides match TRBD1. The CDR3 loop spans 14 amino acids. Trimming took 2 bases from V and 6 from J; bases not matched to a gene: 4. The germline V gene encodes CDR1 MNHEY and CDR2 SVGAGI. This chain's CDR3 is CASSYATGVQPQHF. In nucleotides, the CDR3 is TGTGCCAGCAGTTACGCTACAGGGGTTCAGCCCCAGCATTTT.